This T cell receptor (beta chain) was recorded in a study of blood T cell repertoires in COVID-19. Study details: Material from acute and convalescent COVID-19 was sourced from the United States, Italy and Spain. Sources were T cells, B-cell-depleted T cells, or PBMCs; the material itself was cDNA or gDNA.

Methods used by the authors: Amplification with reference gene primers provided the estimates of nucleated cell counts. The method was immunoSEQ multiplex PCR; TCRdb's version includes in-frame clones alone and lacks a portion of them. V, J and clone size are those of that table, while D and trimming were read from the DNA. Of 52,000 or so clones in the sample, about four fifths are singletons; the top ten hold approximately 15%. Germline CDR1 and CDR2: SGHAT and FQNNGV. The CDR3 sequence is 14 residues long. Trimming left V 1 base short and J 4 bases short, with 9 bases between. Input material: peripheral blood. The chain combines TRBV11-2 with TRBJ2-3, with D maybe TRBD2 (6 bases). The source is a man aged 70 or older with active COVID-19. The DNA for the CDR3 is TGTGCCAGCAGCTTAGGGGACTCGGCAGATACGCAGTATTTT. Translated, it gives CASSLGDSADTQYF.